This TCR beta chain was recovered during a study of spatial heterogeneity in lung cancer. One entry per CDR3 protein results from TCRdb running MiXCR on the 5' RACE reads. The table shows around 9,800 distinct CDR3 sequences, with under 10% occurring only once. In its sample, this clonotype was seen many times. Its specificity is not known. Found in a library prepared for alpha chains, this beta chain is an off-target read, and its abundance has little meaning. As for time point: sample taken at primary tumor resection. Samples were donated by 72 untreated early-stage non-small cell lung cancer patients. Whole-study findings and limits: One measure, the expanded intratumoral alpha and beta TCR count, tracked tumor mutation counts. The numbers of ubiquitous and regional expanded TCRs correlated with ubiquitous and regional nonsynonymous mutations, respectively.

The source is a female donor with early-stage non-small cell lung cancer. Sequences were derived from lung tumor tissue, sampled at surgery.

In nucleotides, the CDR3 is TGTGCCAGCAGCTTGGAAACAGTAGTCGCCTACGAGCAGTACTTC. Residues: CASSLETVVAYEQYF. The V gene is TRBV5-6, the J gene TRBJ2-7; D unclear. Trimming took off 0 bases at V and 2 bases at J, with 12 bases between the two ends. Germline loops: CDR1 SGHDT, CDR2 YYEEEE. The CDR3 is 15 amino acids.